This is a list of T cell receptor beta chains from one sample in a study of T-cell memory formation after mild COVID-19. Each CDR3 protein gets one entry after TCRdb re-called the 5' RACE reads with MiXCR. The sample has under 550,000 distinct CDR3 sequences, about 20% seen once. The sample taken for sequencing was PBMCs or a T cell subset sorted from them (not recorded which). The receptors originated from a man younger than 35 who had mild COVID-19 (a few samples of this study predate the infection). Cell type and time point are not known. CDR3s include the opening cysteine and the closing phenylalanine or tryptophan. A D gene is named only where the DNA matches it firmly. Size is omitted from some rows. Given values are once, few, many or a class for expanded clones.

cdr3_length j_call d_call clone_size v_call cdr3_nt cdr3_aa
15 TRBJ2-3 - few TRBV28 TGTGCCAGCACCCCCGAGGGGGGGCCGACAGATACGCAGTATTTT CASTPEGGPTDTQYF
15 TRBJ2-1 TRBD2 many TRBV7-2 TGTGCCAGCCGATTGCTCAGCGGGGGGCAGGATGAGCAGTTCTTC CASRLLSGGQDEQFF
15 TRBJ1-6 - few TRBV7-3 TGTGCCAGCAGTGCGGAGGGCTCCTATAATTCACCCCTCCACTTT CASSAEGSYNSPLHF
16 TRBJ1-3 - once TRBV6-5 TGTGCCAGCAGTTACTATGGCGGATACTCTGGAAACACCATATATTTT CASSYYGGYSGNTIYF
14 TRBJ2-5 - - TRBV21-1 TGTGCCAGCAGCAAAGTTAACAGCTCGCCAACCCAGTACTTC CASSKVNSSPTQYF
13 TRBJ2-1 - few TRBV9 TGTGCCAGCAGCGTCAGCAATTGGAATGAGCAGTTCTTC CASSVSNWNEQFF
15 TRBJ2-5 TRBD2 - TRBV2 TGTGCCAGCAGTGTCCTAGCGGGGGGAGGAGAGTCCCAGTACTTC CASSVLAGGGESQYF
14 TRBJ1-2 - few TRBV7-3 TGTGCCAGCAGCGCCTACGGGACCCCGGATGGCTACACCTTC CASSAYGTPDGYTF
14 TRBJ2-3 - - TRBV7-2 TGTGCCAGCAGCTTAGATGCAGGGCCGGATACGCAGTATTTT CASSLDAGPDTQYF
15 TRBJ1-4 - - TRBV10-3 TGTGCCATCAGTGAGTCTACGGCAACTAATGAAAAACTGTTTTTT CAISESTATNEKLFF
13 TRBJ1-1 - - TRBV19 TGTGCCAGTAGTATAGGGACTAACACTGAAGCTTTCTTT CASSIGTNTEAFF
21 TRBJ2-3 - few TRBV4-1 TGCGCCAGCAGCCAAGTTGTCTGGGCTCCCTTCGACGGCCCAGGTCCAGATACGCAGTATTTT CASSQVVWAPFDGPGPDTQYF
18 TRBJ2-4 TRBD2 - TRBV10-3 TGTGCCATCAGTGAGTCCCATCTAGCGGGGGTTCAGGACTCAGTTCAGTACTTC CAISESHLAGVQDSVQYF
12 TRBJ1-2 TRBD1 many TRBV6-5 TGTGCCAGTACACAGGGGAACTATGGCTACACCTTC CASTQGNYGYTF
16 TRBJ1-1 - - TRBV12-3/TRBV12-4 TGTGCCAGCAGTTTTTGGGAGCCCCGAATGAACACTGAAGCTTTCTTT CASSFWEPRMNTEAFF
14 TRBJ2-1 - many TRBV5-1 TGCGCCAGCAGCTGGAGGACTCTTTGCAATGAGCAGTTCTTC CASSWRTLCNEQFF
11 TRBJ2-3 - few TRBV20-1 TGCAGTGCTAGAGTGGCTGATACGCAGTATTTT CSARVADTQYF
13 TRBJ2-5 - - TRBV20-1 TGCAGTCCCGGGGCCCCGGGCAAAGAGACCCAGTACTTC CSPGAPGKETQYF
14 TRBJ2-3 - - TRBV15 TGTGCCACCAGCAGAGACGGTAGAGCGAGTACGCAGTATTTT CATSRDGRASTQYF
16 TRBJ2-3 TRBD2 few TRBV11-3 TGTGCCAGCAGCTTCACCAGCGGGGCCCGCACAGATACGCAGTATTTT CASSFTSGARTDTQYF
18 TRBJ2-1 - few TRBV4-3 TGCGCCAGCAGCCAAGTAAGGGACTCCGAGAGCTCCTACAATGAGCAGTTCTTC CASSQVRDSESSYNEQFF
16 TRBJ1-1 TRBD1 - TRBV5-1 TGCGCCAGCAGCCTGCTCCCCGGACAGGTGGGGACTGAAGCTTTCTTT CASSLLPGQVGTEAFF
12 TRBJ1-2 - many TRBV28 TGTGCCAGCACCCTCTGGGGGTCCGGCTACACCTTC CASTLWGSGYTF
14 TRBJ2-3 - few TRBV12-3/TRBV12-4 TGTGCCAGCAGTTCCAGCTGGGCGGCAGATACGCAGTATTTT CASSSSWAADTQYF
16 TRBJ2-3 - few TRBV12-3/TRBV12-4 TGTGCCAGCAGTTTAGCGTTCGGGGGGCACACAGATACGCAGTATTTT CASSLAFGGHTDTQYF
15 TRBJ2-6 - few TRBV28 TGTGCCAGCACCCCTCGAGTGTCTGGGGCCAACGTCCTGACTTTC CASTPRVSGANVLTF
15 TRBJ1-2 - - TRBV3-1 TGTGCCAGCAGCCAAGAAAAGCATCTAGACATTGGCTACACCTTC CASSQEKHLDIGYTF
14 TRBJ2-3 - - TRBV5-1 TGCGCCACCGGTTATGGCGGGGGCACAGATACGCAGTATTTT CATGYGGGTDTQYF
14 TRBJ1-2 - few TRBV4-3 TGCGCCAGCAGCCAAGACAGGGCCCCCTATGGCTACACCTTC CASSQDRAPYGYTF
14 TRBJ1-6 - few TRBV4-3 TGCGCCAGCAGCCAAGCTACGATTAATTCACCCCTCCACTTT CASSQATINSPLHF
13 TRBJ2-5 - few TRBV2 TGTGCCAGGGGAGGGACAGACCAAGAGACCCAGTACTTC CARGGTDQETQYF
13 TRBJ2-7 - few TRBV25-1 TGTGCCAGCAGTGTTTCGGCCACCTACGAGCAGTACTTC CASSVSATYEQYF
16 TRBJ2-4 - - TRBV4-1 TGCGCCAGCAGCCCGCACCGCACAGGGTTGGTAAACATTCAGTACTTC CASSPHRTGLVNIQYF
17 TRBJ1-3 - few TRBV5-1 TGCGCCAGCAGCTTGAGTGTTTCCCAAAACTCTGGAAACACCATATATTTT CASSLSVSQNSGNTIYF
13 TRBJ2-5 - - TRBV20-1 TGCAGTGGGATAGAGGTGCTTCAAGAGACCCAGTACTTC CSGIEVLQETQYF
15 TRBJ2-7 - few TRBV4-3 TGCGCCAGCAGCCAAGCCGGGGGCCACAACTACGAGCAGTACTTC CASSQAGGHNYEQYF
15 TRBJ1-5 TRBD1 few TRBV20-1 TGCAGTGCTAGTGGGACAGCAGGGGGGAATCAGCCCCAGCATTTT CSASGTAGGNQPQHF
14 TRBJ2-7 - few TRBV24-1 TGTGCCACCAGTGATAAAAACTATCTCTACGAGCAGTACTTC CATSDKNYLYEQYF
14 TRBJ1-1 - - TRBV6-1 TGTGCCAGCAGTAGGGGGTTGTCCGACACTGAAGCTTTCTTT CASSRGLSDTEAFF
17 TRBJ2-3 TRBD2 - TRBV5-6 TGTGCCAGCAGCTGGACTAGCGGGGGGGCGGGCACAGATACGCAGTATTTT CASSWTSGGAGTDTQYF
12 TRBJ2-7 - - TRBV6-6 TGTGCCAGCATGGCGGACCTCGGCGAGCAGTACTTC CASMADLGEQYF
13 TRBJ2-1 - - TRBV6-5 TGTGCCAGCAGTTACTCGGTTTACAATGAGCAGTTCTTC CASSYSVYNEQFF